These T cell receptor beta chains were read from a single sample in a study of radiation and T cells in renal cell carcinoma. Measured with immunoSEQ multiplex PCR; TCRdb has only the in-frame clones, and not every one. Here the sample spans around 180,000 clones, about 87% being singletons. This sample comprised blood, obtained from a patient whose treatment included radiotherapy and nephrectomy. The receptors come from a woman aged 50 to 60 with renal cell carcinoma. Both conserved end residues are part of each CDR3. A D gene is named only where the DNA matches it firmly. Only part of the rows carry a size: once, few, many, or a class if the clone is expanded.

D gene: NA; V gene: TRBV7-2; J gene: TRBJ1-1; clone size: NA; CDR3 DNA: TGTGCCAGCAGCTTTTCCATCAACACTGAAGCTTTCTTT; CDR3 protein: CASSFSINTEAFF
D gene: NA; V gene: TRBV15; J gene: TRBJ2-7; clone size: NA; CDR3 DNA: TGTGCCACCAGCAAACCGTCCCTCCGGGGCTCCTACGAGCAGTACTTC; CDR3 protein: CATSKPSLRGSYEQYF
D gene: NA; V gene: TRBV30; J gene: TRBJ1-5; clone size: NA; CDR3 DNA: TGTGCCTGGACTGGCGGGGCAAATCAGCCCCAGCATTTT; CDR3 protein: CAWTGGANQPQHF
D gene: NA; V gene: TRBV5-1; J gene: TRBJ1-3; clone size: NA; CDR3 DNA: TGCGCCAGCAGCCCGGACCTCTACTCTGGAAACACCATATATTTT; CDR3 protein: CASSPDLYSGNTIYF
D gene: NA; V gene: TRBV5-1; J gene: TRBJ1-6; clone size: NA; CDR3 DNA: TGCGCCAGCAGCTTCGGGGATTCACCCCTCCACTTT; CDR3 protein: CASSFGDSPLHF
D gene: NA; V gene: TRBV7-9; J gene: TRBJ1-2; clone size: NA; CDR3 DNA: TGTGCCAGCAGCTTATTAGACAGCCAAGCTAACTATGGCTACACCTTC; CDR3 protein: CASSLLDSQANYGYTF
D gene: NA; V gene: TRBV11-2; J gene: TRBJ1-4; clone size: once; CDR3 DNA: TGTGCCAGCAGCCCGAACAGGGCGACTAATGAAAAACTGTTTTTT; CDR3 protein: CASSPNRATNEKLFF
D gene: TRBD1; V gene: TRBV6-4; J gene: TRBJ1-2; clone size: NA; CDR3 DNA: TGTGCCAGCAGTTTTCCGGGACAGCTCTATGGCTACACCTTC; CDR3 protein: CASSFPGQLYGYTF
D gene: TRBD1; V gene: TRBV5-4; J gene: TRBJ1-4; clone size: NA; CDR3 DNA: TGTGCCAGCAGCGACCGGGACAGTAATGAAAAACTGTTTTTT; CDR3 protein: CASSDRDSNEKLFF
D gene: NA; V gene: TRBV6-1; J gene: TRBJ1-1; clone size: NA; CDR3 DNA: TGTGCCAGCAGGAAGCCCGGACAGAACACTGAAGCTTTCTTT; CDR3 protein: CASRKPGQNTEAFF
D gene: NA; V gene: TRBV5-1; J gene: TRBJ2-3; clone size: NA; CDR3 DNA: TGCGCCAGCAGCTTGGCCGTGGGTGATACGCAGTATTTT; CDR3 protein: CASSLAVGDTQYF
D gene: TRBD1; V gene: TRBV5-1; J gene: TRBJ1-2; clone size: NA; CDR3 DNA: TGCGCCAGCAGCTTGGAAGGGGCAGGGGGTCTCCCAGTTAACTATGGCTACACCTTC; CDR3 protein: CASSLEGAGGLPVNYGYTF
D gene: NA; V gene: TRBV5-1; J gene: TRBJ2-3; clone size: NA; CDR3 DNA: TGCGCCAGCAGCTTGAGCCAAAGCACAGATACGCAGTATTTT; CDR3 protein: CASSLSQSTDTQYF
D gene: NA; V gene: TRBV5-1; J gene: TRBJ1-1; clone size: NA; CDR3 DNA: TGCGCCAGCAGCTTGGAGCCCGGGGGCACCACTGAAGCTTTCTTT; CDR3 protein: CASSLEPGGTTEAFF
D gene: NA; V gene: TRBV6-4; J gene: TRBJ2-6; clone size: NA; CDR3 DNA: TGTGCCAGCAGTGCGAGTAAGGGGGCCAACGTCCTGACTTTC; CDR3 protein: CASSASKGANVLTF
D gene: TRBD1; V gene: TRBV7-9; J gene: TRBJ1-6; clone size: NA; CDR3 DNA: TGTGCCAGCAGCCCTCCCTTGCTAACCGGGACAGATAATTCACCCCTCCACTTT; CDR3 protein: CASSPPLLTGTDNSPLHF
D gene: NA; V gene: TRBV5-1; J gene: TRBJ2-5; clone size: NA; CDR3 DNA: TGCGCCAGCAGCGGGGGGCTAGAGACCCAGTACTTC; CDR3 protein: CASSGGLETQYF
D gene: NA; V gene: TRBV10-2; J gene: TRBJ2-7; clone size: NA; CDR3 DNA: TGCGCCAGCAGTAGACAGGCCCTGTACGAGCAGTACTTC; CDR3 protein: CASSRQALYEQYF
D gene: NA; V gene: TRBV10-1; J gene: TRBJ1-5; clone size: NA; CDR3 DNA: TGCGCCAGCAGTGAGGGGACGAATCAGCCCCAGCATTTT; CDR3 protein: CASSEGTNQPQHF
D gene: NA; V gene: TRBV29-1; J gene: TRBJ1-2; clone size: NA; CDR3 DNA: TGCAGCGGAGGCTCCTGGGGAGCTAACTATGGCTACACCTTC; CDR3 protein: CSGGSWGANYGYTF
D gene: NA; V gene: TRBV7-2; J gene: TRBJ1-1; clone size: NA; CDR3 DNA: TGTGCCAGCACCCTAGTCGTGGCGATGAACACTGAAGCTTTCTTT; CDR3 protein: CASTLVVAMNTEAFF
D gene: NA; V gene: TRBV19; J gene: TRBJ2-5; clone size: NA; CDR3 DNA: TGTGCCAGTACTCAGACAGGTTACCAAGAGACCCAGTACTTC; CDR3 protein: CASTQTGYQETQYF
D gene: NA; V gene: TRBV6-1; J gene: TRBJ1-3; clone size: NA; CDR3 DNA: TGTGCCAGCAGTGAAGCTTGGTCTGCGACTGGAAACACCATATATTTT; CDR3 protein: CASSEAWSATGNTIYF
D gene: NA; V gene: TRBV6-1; J gene: TRBJ1-3; clone size: NA; CDR3 DNA: TGTGCCAGCAGTGATAACGGGTTCTCTGGAAACACCATATATTTT; CDR3 protein: CASSDNGFSGNTIYF
D gene: NA; V gene: TRBV29-1; J gene: TRBJ1-1; clone size: NA; CDR3 DNA: TGCAGCGTTGAAGATGTTTTAGGGGTTGACACTGAAGCTTTCTTT; CDR3 protein: CSVEDVLGVDTEAFF
D gene: NA; V gene: TRBV7-2; J gene: TRBJ2-7; clone size: NA; CDR3 DNA: TGTGCCAGCAGCAACTCCTACGAGCAGTACTTC; CDR3 protein: CASSNSYEQYF
D gene: NA; V gene: TRBV6-1; J gene: TRBJ1-1; clone size: NA; CDR3 DNA: TGTGCCAGCAGCGAAAGGGTGAACACTGAAGCTTTCTTT; CDR3 protein: CASSERVNTEAFF
D gene: NA; V gene: TRBV2; J gene: TRBJ2-5; clone size: NA; CDR3 DNA: TGTGCCAGCTGCCGGGACACCCAAGAGACCCAGTACTTC; CDR3 protein: CASCRDTQETQYF
D gene: TRBD2; V gene: TRBV7-3; J gene: TRBJ2-2; clone size: NA; CDR3 DNA: TGTGCCAGCAGCTTTGGTCCACTAGCGGAAACTAATACCGGGGAGCTGTTTTTT; CDR3 protein: CASSFGPLAETNTGELFF
D gene: NA; V gene: TRBV15; J gene: TRBJ2-1; clone size: NA; CDR3 DNA: TGTGCCACCAGGGAGGCAGGGTCCTACAATGAGCAGTTCTTC; CDR3 protein: CATREAGSYNEQFF
D gene: TRBD2; V gene: TRBV18; J gene: TRBJ2-7; clone size: NA; CDR3 DNA: TGTGCCAGCTCACCTCTACTAGCGGAGACCTACGAGCAGTACTTC; CDR3 protein: CASSPLLAETYEQYF
D gene: TRBD1; V gene: TRBV7-2; J gene: TRBJ1-2; clone size: NA; CDR3 DNA: TGTGCCAGCAGCTCGATAGCAACAGGGGTCCTATCTGGCTACACCTTC; CDR3 protein: CASSSIATGVLSGYTF
D gene: NA; V gene: TRBV29-1; J gene: TRBJ1-2; clone size: NA; CDR3 DNA: TGCAGCGCCACAGACAGCTATGGCTACACCTTC; CDR3 protein: CSATDSYGYTF
D gene: NA; V gene: TRBV7-2; J gene: TRBJ2-6; clone size: NA; CDR3 DNA: TGTGCCAGCAGCTTAGAGGCCTCTGGGGCCAACGTCCTGACTTTC; CDR3 protein: CASSLEASGANVLTF
D gene: NA; V gene: TRBV29-1; J gene: TRBJ2-1; clone size: NA; CDR3 DNA: TGCAGCGTTGAAGAAAGGGCCGAAAATGAGCAGTTCTTC; CDR3 protein: CSVEERAENEQFF
D gene: NA; V gene: TRBV19; J gene: TRBJ1-1; clone size: NA; CDR3 DNA: TGTGCCAGTAGTATGTGGACTGAAGCTTTCTTT; CDR3 protein: CASSMWTEAFF
D gene: NA; V gene: TRBV6-1; J gene: TRBJ1-1; clone size: NA; CDR3 DNA: TGTGCCAGCAGTGAAGAGCGGGAAAGCACTGAAGCTTTCTTT; CDR3 protein: CASSEERESTEAFF
D gene: TRBD2; V gene: TRBV5-4; J gene: TRBJ2-3; clone size: NA; CDR3 DNA: TGTGCCAGCAGCTCTACCGGGACTAGCAGCACAGATACGCAGTATTTT; CDR3 protein: CASSSTGTSSTDTQYF
D gene: NA; V gene: TRBV4-2; J gene: TRBJ1-5; clone size: NA; CDR3 DNA: TGTGCCAGCAGCCAAGGGTGGGACAAGAGCAATCAGCCCCAGCATTTT; CDR3 protein: CASSQGWDKSNQPQHF
D gene: NA; V gene: TRBV7-9; J gene: TRBJ2-3; clone size: NA; CDR3 DNA: TGTGCCAGTACAATGGGCAGGCACGATACGCAGTATTTT; CDR3 protein: CASTMGRHDTQYF
D gene: NA; V gene: TRBV12-5; J gene: TRBJ1-3; clone size: NA; CDR3 DNA: TGTGCTAGTGGTTTGGGGGACCCCGGAGGAAACACCATATATTTT; CDR3 protein: CASGLGDPGGNTIYF
D gene: TRBD2; V gene: TRBV10-1; J gene: TRBJ2-2; clone size: NA; CDR3 DNA: TGCGCCAGCACCGGACTAGCGGGGGTTCAAGACACCGGGGAGCTGTTTTTT; CDR3 protein: CASTGLAGVQDTGELFF
D gene: TRBD1; V gene: TRBV6-6; J gene: TRBJ1-6; clone size: NA; CDR3 DNA: TGTGCCAGCACTACCGACAGGGGAAATTCACCCCTCCACTTT; CDR3 protein: CASTTDRGNSPLHF
D gene: TRBD2; V gene: TRBV29-1; J gene: TRBJ2-3; clone size: NA; CDR3 DNA: TGCAGCGTTGGTCGAACTCTAGCGGGGGGGGCGGTCCTGGGTACGCAGTATTTT; CDR3 protein: CSVGRTLAGGAVLGTQYF